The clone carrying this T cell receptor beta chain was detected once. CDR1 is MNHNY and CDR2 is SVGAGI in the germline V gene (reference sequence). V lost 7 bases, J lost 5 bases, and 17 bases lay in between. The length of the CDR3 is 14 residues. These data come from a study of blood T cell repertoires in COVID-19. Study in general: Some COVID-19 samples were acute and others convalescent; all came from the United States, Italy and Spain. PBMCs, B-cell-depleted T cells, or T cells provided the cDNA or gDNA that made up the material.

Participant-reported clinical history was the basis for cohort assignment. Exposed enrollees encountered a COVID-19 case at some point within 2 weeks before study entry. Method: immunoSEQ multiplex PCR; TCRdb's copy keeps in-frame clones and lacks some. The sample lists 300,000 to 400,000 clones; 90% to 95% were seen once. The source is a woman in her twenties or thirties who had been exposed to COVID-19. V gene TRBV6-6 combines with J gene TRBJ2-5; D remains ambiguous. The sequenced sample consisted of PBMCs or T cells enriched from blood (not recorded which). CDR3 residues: CASTYLVSWETQYF. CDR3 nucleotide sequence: TGTGCCAGCACCTACCTGGTGTCCTGGGAGACCCAGTACTTC.